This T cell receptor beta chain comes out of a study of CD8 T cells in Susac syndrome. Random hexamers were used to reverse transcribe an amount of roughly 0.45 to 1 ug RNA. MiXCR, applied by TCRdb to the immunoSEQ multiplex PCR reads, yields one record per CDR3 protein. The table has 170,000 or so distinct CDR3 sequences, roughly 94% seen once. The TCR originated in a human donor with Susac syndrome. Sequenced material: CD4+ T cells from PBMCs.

As DNA, the CDR3 is TGTGCCAGCAGTTACGAGGGTGAAAAACTGTTTTTT. It yields the protein CASSYEGEKLFF. The chain uses TRBV6-5 and TRBJ1-4; no clear D. Trimming took off 2 bases at V and 7 bases at J, with 5 bases between the two ends. Germline CDR1 MNHEY, CDR2 SVGAGI. This CDR3 is 12 amino acids long.